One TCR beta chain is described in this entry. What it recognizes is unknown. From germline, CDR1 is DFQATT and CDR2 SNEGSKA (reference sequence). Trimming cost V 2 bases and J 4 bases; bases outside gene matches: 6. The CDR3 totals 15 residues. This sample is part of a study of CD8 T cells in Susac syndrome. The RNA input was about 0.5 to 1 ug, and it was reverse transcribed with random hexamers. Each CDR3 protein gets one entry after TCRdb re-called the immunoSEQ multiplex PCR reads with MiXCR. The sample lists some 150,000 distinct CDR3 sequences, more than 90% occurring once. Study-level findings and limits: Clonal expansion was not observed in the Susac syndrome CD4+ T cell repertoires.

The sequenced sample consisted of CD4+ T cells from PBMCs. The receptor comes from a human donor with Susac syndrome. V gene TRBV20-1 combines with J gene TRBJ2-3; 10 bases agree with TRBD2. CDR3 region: CSARTLAGVSDTQYF. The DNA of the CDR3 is TGCAGTGCTAGAACCCTAGCGGGAGTTTCAGATACGCAGTATTTT.